These T cell receptor beta chains were read from a single sample in a study of regulatory T cells in long-lasting Graves disease. TCRdb recomputed calls from the multiplex PCR reads with MiXCR, one row per CDR3 protein. The sample has 350,000 to 450,000 distinct CDR3 sequences, approximately 15% seen once; the top ten hold about 8.3%. These records were also assigned to another study, of T cells in Graves' hyperthyroidism and ophthalmopathy.

The material sequenced was peripheral blood mononuclear cells (PBMCs), taken at new diagnosis, from a patient treated with antithyroid drugs. These TCRs come from a woman aged 40 to 50 with Graves disease. The CDR3 runs from the conserved cysteine through the conserved F or W. The order of the fields is J gene, V gene, D gene, clone size, CDR3 DNA, CDR3 protein. A D gene is named only where the DNA matches it firmly. Only some rows state a clone size, as once, few, many or a class for expanded clones.

TRBJ2-5	TRBV15	-	few	TGTGCCACCAGCAGAGATGGGACGGCTCCCGGGGAGACCCAGTACTTC	CATSRDGTAPGETQYF
TRBJ1-2	TRBV28	-	few	TGTGCCAGCAGCCCTCTGAATGTGGGCTATGGCTACACCTTC	CASSPLNVGYGYTF
TRBJ2-2	TRBV29-1	-	few	TGCAGCGTTGGGAGGGACACCGGGGAGCTGTTTTTT	CSVGRDTGELFF
TRBJ2-2	TRBV18	TRBD1	many	TGTGCCAGCTCACCACCTGGGACAGCCGGGGAGCTGTTTTTT	CASSPPGTAGELFF
TRBJ1-4	TRBV6-2/TRBV6-3	-	many	TGTGCCAGCAGTTATGTGAATGAAAAACTGTTTTTT	CASSYVNEKLFF
TRBJ2-5	TRBV15	-	few	TGTGCCACCAGCAGAGATTCGGGGGCCCGAGAGACCCAGTACTTC	CATSRDSGARETQYF
TRBJ2-7	TRBV28	-	many	TGTGCCAGCAGTATCTCGGGACAAGCTGAGCAGTACTTC	CASSISGQAEQYF
TRBJ2-1	TRBV19	-	many	TGTGCCAGTAGAGAAAGAGGGTACAATGAGCAGTTCTTC	CASRERGYNEQFF
TRBJ1-2	TRBV28	-	-	TGTGCCTCCCTTGACGGCAGGGCAGATGGCTACACCTTC	CASLDGRADGYTF
TRBJ2-1	TRBV28	TRBD2	many	TGTGCCAGTGGGGCTAGCGGGAGGAATGAGCAGTTCTTC	CASGASGRNEQFF
TRBJ2-1	TRBV20-1	-	few	TGCAGTGCCGGAGGATTCACCAATGAGCAGTTCTTC	CSAGGFTNEQFF
TRBJ2-3	TRBV30	TRBD2	few	TGTGCCTGGAGTGTTGGCGGGAGGGCCCCAGATACGCAGTATTTT	CAWSVGGRAPDTQYF
TRBJ2-1	TRBV12-5	TRBD1	many	TGTGCTAGTGGCCGGACAGGGGGCTCCTACAATGAGCAGTTCTTC	CASGRTGGSYNEQFF